This T cell receptor (beta chain) emerged from a study of T cells in Graves' hyperthyroidism and ophthalmopathy. Whole-study results and caveats: Blood also carried most thyroid clonotypes expanded above 0.001.

Diagnostic assessment was based on clinical symptoms, serum thyroxine and TRAb, thyroid ultrasound and orbital computed tomography. This clonotype was seen only a few times. Its antigen is undetermined. The source material, RNA transcripts, was used to amplify TCR beta CDR3 regions. HTBI primers drove first-round RT-PCR of the TCR CDR3. A single record per CDR3 protein comes from TCRdb applying MiXCR to the multiplex PCR reads. This table holds hundreds of thousands of distinct CDR3 sequences, about 20% found once. There are 14 residues in the CDR3. J gave up 7 bases and V 0 bases, and 7 bases lay outside the gene matches. CDR1 is SGDLS, CDR2 YYNGEE, per germline.

Sequenced sample: blood. The V gene is TRBV9, the J gene TRBJ2-7; 7 bases agree with TRBD1. The receptor comes from a man aged 25 to 45 with Graves' ophthalmopathy. In DNA form, the CDR3 reads TGTGCCAGCAGCGTAGTTGGGACAGAGGGGGAGCAGTACTTC. Its protein is CASSVVGTEGEQYF.